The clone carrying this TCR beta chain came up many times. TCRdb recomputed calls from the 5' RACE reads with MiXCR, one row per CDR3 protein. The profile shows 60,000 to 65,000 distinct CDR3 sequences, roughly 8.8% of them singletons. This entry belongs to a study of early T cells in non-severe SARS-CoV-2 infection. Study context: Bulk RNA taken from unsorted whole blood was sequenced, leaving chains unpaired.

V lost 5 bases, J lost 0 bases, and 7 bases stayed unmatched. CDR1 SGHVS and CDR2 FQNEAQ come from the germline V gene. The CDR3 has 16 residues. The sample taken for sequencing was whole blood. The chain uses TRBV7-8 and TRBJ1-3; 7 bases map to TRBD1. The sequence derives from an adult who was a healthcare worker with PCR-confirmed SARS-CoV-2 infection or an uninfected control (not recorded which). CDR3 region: CASSVDRVPSGNTIYF. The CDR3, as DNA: TGTGCCAGCAGCGTTGACAGGGTCCCCTCTGGAAACACCATATATTTT.